The T cell receptor beta chain described here comes from a study of blood T cell repertoires in COVID-19 (dated by TCRdb to the early 2020s). Background for the entire study: Samples from collaborators originated in the United States, Italy and Spain and spanned both the acute and convalescent phases of COVID-19. The repertoires were released in a freely available public database intended as a resource for research on the immune response to SARS-CoV-2. Subjects who had been exposed to COVID-19, were actively infected with it, or had recovered from it provided the deeply sampled blood TCRbeta repertoires that made up the dataset. HLA class I and class II types, where available, came from metadata supplied by the sample provider rather than from assay-based typing. Sample metadata almost always included a de-identified subject ID, COVID-19 status, age in years and sex. The prospective study material was composed of cDNA or gDNA derived from T cells, B-cell-depleted T cells, or PBMCs. Samples were obtained from the ongoing ImmuneRACE study (first 160 participants) and from about 1,300 subjects provided by 6 global collaborators.

One collaborating source in Seattle enrolled patients while the patients were actively infected and followed the patients over time throughout the course of disease. Each collaborating institution followed its own protocols to collect whole blood in K2EDTA tubes. For TCRbeta analysis, collaborators shipped samples in one of three forms: frozen whole blood, isolated PBMCs, or DNA extracted from either of those sample types. To note about this clone: Its antigen has not been determined. Base qualities are missing; no much larger clone stands one base away.

TCRbeta CDR3 regions were amplified from genomic DNA by means of the immunoSEQ Assay, a bias-controlled multiplex PCR. On the study's bioinformatics: The number of nucleated cells in each sample was estimated by amplification of reference gene primers within the assay. To quantify the absolute abundance of each unique TCRbeta CDR3 rearrangement, sequence reads were collapsed and filtered. For each sample, productive Simpson clonality was calculated as the square root of Simpson's diversity index across productive rearrangements. Drawn from immuneACCESS, this table holds only the in-frame rearrangements with V and J called that TCRdb kept. Clones are partly lost; checked studies trace under half to an unresolved V gene and leave the rest unexplained. That table supplies the V and J calls and clone size; D and trimming were determined from the DNA. The sample contains approximately 51,000 clones, about nine tenths of them found a single time. Of the sample, 2.1% is held by the ten largest clones.

Paper-wide results and their limitations: Clinical and demographic metadata were provided uncurated, with the amount varying by source and participant.

Including the terminal cysteine and phenylalanine, the CDR3 comprises 14 residues. Kept here is only the CDR3 DNA, which spans 42 bases and is read in frame from base 1. After removal of 6 bases from V and 2 bases from J, the junction retains 5 bases not matched to a gene. The germline V gene yields KGHSH for CDR1 and LQKENI for CDR2. The TCR sequence derives from a woman of 80 years or more with COVID-19, enrolled during active disease. The V gene is TRBV18 and the J gene is TRBJ2-5, with 8 central nucleotides matching TRBD1. The sequencing sample was made of peripheral blood. The DNA is TGTGCCAGCTCCCTCCGACAGGGGCAAGAGACCCAGTACTTC. It codes for CASSLRQGQETQYF.